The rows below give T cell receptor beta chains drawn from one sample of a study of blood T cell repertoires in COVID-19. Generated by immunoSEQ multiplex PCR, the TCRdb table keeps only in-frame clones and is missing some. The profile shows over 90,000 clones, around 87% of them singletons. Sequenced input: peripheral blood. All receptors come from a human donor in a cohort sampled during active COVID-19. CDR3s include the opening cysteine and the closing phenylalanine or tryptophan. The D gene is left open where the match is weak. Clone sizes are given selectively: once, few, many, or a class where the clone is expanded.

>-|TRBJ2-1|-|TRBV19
CASSRGGNPYNEQFF
TGTGCCAGTAGTCGGGGTGGTAATCCATACAATGAGCAGTTCTTC
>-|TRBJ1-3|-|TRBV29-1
CSVRTPGGKGNTIYF
TGCAGCGTCCGCACCCCCGGGGGAAAAGGAAACACCATATATTTT
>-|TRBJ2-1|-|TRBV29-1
CSVAPASSYNEQFF
TGCAGCGTTGCCCCGGCTAGCTCCTACAATGAGCAGTTCTTC
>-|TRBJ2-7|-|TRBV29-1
CSVESARPYEQYF
TGCAGCGTTGAAAGTGCGCGGCCCTACGAGCAGTACTTC
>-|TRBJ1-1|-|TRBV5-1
CASSRSGDSLNTEAFF
TGCGCCAGCAGCCGTAGTGGAGACAGTCTGAACACTGAAGCTTTCTTT
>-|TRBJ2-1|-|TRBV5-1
CASSLGSDEQFF
TGCGCCAGCAGCTTGGGGTCGGATGAGCAGTTCTTC
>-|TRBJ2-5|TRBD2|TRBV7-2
CASSLRGLELTQYF
TGTGCCAGCAGCTTACGGGGACTAGAACTGACCCAGTACTTC
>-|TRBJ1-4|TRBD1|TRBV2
CASIWDRGEKLFF
TGTGCCAGCATTTGGGACAGGGGTGAAAAACTGTTTTTT
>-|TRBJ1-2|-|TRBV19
CASSIRSNYGYTF
TGTGCCAGTAGTATAAGGAGTAACTATGGCTACACCTTC
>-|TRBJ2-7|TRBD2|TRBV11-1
CASSLTSGSYEQYF
TGTGCCAGCAGCTTGACTAGCGGCTCCTACGAGCAGTACTTC
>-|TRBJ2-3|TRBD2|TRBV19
CATQIRGREGTDTQYF
TGTGCCACTCAAATTAGAGGGCGGGAGGGCACAGATACGCAGTATTTT
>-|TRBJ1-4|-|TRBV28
CASRDYEKLFF
TGTGCCAGCAGAGACTATGAAAAACTGTTTTTT
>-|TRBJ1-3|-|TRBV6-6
CASSLRPRVASGNTIYF
TGTGCCAGCAGTCTCCGGCCCAGGGTTGCCTCTGGAAACACCATATATTTT
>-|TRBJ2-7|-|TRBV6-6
CASRTIHEQYF
TGTGCCAGCAGGACAATTCACGAGCAGTACTTC
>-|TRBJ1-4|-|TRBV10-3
CAIRQGEKLFF
TGTGCCATCAGGCAGGGGGAAAAACTGTTTTTT
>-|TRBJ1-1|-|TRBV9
CASSVGNRDNTEAFF
TGTGCCAGCAGCGTAGGAAACAGGGATAACACTGAAGCTTTCTTT
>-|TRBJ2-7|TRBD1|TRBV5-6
CASSFLRSTGKTYEQYF
TGTGCCAGCAGCTTCCTACGATCGACAGGGAAGACCTACGAGCAGTACTTC
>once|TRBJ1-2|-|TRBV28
CASSLERSRTGYTF
TGTGCCAGCAGTTTGGAGCGGAGCAGGACTGGCTACACCTTC
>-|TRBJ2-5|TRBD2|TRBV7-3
CASRFAGGVQETQYF
TGTGCCAGCAGGTTTGCGGGAGGCGTCCAAGAGACCCAGTACTTC
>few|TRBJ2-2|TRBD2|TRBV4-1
CASRAILAVMTGELFF
TGCGCCAGCAGGGCAATTCTAGCGGTTATGACCGGGGAGCTGTTTTTT
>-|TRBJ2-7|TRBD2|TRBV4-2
CASSQGWAGVRDEQYF
TGTGCCAGCAGCCAAGGTTGGGCGGGAGTAAGGGACGAGCAGTACTTC
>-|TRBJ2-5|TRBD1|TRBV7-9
CASSRGDTGAQETQYF
TGTGCCAGCAGCCGAGGTGATACAGGGGCCCAAGAGACCCAGTACTTC
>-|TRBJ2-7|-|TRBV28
CASSPPTYEQYF
TGTGCCAGCAGTCCCCCAACCTACGAGCAGTACTTC
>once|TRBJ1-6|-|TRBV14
CASSQDHRGSPLHF
TGTGCCAGCAGCCAAGATCATCGGGGTTCACCCCTCCACTTT
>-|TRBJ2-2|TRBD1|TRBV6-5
CASVGTGEGGELFF
TGTGCCAGCGTAGGGACAGGGGAAGGCGGGGAGCTGTTTTTT
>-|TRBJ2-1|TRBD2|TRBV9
CASSTTTSGSYNEQFF
TGTGCCAGCAGCACCACGACTAGCGGTTCCTACAATGAGCAGTTCTTC
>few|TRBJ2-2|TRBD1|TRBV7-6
CASREGQMNTGELFF
TGTGCCAGCAGAGAGGGACAGATGAACACCGGGGAGCTGTTTTTT
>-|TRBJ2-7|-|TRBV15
CATSRGNGANSYEQYF
TGTGCCACCAGCAGAGGTAACGGTGCCAACTCCTACGAGCAGTACTTC
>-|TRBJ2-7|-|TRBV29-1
CSVEEALLNEQYF
TGCAGCGTTGAAGAAGCCCTTCTTAACGAGCAGTACTTC
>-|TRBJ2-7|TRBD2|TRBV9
CASSPGLADHYEQYF
TGTGCCAGCAGCCCTGGACTAGCGGACCACTACGAGCAGTACTTC
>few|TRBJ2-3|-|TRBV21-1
CASSKAMGLAGGLPTLGTDTQYF
TGTGCCAGCAGCAAAGCGATGGGACTAGCGGGAGGGCTACCGACATTGGGCACAGATACGCAGTATTTT
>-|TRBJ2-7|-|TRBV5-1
CASSLMRGGGGSF
TGCGCCAGCAGCTTGATGAGGGGTGGGGGCGGAAGCTTC
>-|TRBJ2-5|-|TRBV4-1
CASSQAHGLVQETQYF
TGCGCCAGCAGCCAAGCCCACGGCCTAGTCCAGGAGACCCAGTACTTC
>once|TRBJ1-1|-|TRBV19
CASSTGQYTEAFF
TGTGCCAGTAGTACAGGACAGTACACTGAAGCTTTCTTT
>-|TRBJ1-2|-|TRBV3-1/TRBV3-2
CASSQDRGWGYTF
TGTGCCAGCAGCCAAGATAGAGGTTGGGGCTACACCTTC
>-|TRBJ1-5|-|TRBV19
CASSQIGGYSNQPQHF
TGTGCCAGTAGCCAAATCGGGGGTTACAGCAATCAGCCCCAGCATTTT
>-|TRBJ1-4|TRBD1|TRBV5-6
CASSSYRARGNEKLFF
TGTGCCAGCAGCTCCTACAGGGCCAGGGGGAATGAAAAACTGTTTTTT
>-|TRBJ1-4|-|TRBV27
CASSRTGSTNEKLFF
TGTGCCAGCAGCCGAACGGGATCAACTAATGAAAAACTGTTTTTT
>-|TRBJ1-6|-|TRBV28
CASSRPGGANNSPLHF
TGTGCCAGCAGTCGGCCGGGGGGCGCCAATAATTCACCCCTCCACTTT
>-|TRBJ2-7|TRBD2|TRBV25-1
CASSAGRAYEQYF
TGTGCCAGCAGTGCAGGGAGGGCCTACGAGCAGTACTTC
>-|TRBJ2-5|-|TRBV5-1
CASSLGGSYFQETQYF
TGCGCCAGCAGCTTGGGGGGCAGCTACTTTCAAGAGACCCAGTACTTC
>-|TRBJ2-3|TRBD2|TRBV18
CASSRTSGSLDTQYF
TGTGCCAGCTCACGGACTAGCGGGAGTTTAGATACGCAGTATTTT
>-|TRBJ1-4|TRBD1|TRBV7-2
CASSLSGTGKKLFF
TGTGCCAGCAGCTTATCCGGGACAGGGAAAAAACTGTTTTTT
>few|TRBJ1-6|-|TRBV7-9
CASSHAGGGSSPLHF
TGTGCCAGCAGCCACGCCGGCGGGGGGAGTTCACCCCTCCACTTT
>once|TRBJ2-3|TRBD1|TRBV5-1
CASSSSQGLTDTQYF
TGCGCCAGCAGCTCCTCACAGGGGCTCACAGATACGCAGTATTTT
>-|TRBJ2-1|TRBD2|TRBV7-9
CASSLGLAGGFLF
TGTGCCAGCAGCTTAGGGCTAGCGGGAGGTTTCCTCTTC
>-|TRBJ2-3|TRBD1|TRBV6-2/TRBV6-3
CASSNTDRGRTDTQYF
TGTGCCAGCAGTAACACGGACAGGGGGCGCACAGATACGCAGTATTTT
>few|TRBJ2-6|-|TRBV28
CASSPNDRSGANVLTF
TGTGCCAGCAGTCCTAACGACAGGTCTGGGGCCAACGTCCTGACTTTC
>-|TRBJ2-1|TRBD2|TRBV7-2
CASSLGGASGSYNEQFF
TGTGCCAGCAGCTTAGGTGGAGCTAGCGGGTCCTACAATGAGCAGTTCTTC
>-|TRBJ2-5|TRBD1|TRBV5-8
CASSIYRGPTRETQYF
TGTGCCAGCAGCATCTACAGGGGGCCAACCCGGGAGACCCAGTACTTC
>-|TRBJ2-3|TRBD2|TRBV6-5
CASSYIPGLASDTQYF
TGTGCCAGCAGTTACATTCCGGGACTAGCATCAGATACGCAGTATTTT
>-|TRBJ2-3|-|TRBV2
CASSDRHSVTDTQYF
TGTGCCAGCAGTGACCGACACTCGGTCACCGATACGCAGTATTTT
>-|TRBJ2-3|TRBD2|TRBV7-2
CASSPGGGTSGGSTDTQYF
TGTGCCAGCAGCCCAGGGGGGGGGACTAGCGGGGGTAGCACAGATACGCAGTATTTT
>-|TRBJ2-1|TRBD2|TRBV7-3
CASSLRSSGISEQFF
TGTGCCAGCAGCTTACGCTCTAGCGGGATAAGCGAGCAGTTCTTC
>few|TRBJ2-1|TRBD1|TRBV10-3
CAIRAPGQGYNEQFF
TGTGCCATCAGGGCCCCGGGACAGGGTTACAATGAGCAGTTCTTC
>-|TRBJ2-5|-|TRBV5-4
CASSPTAKETQYF
TGTGCCAGCAGCCCGACAGCCAAAGAGACCCAGTACTTC
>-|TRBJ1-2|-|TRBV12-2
CASRSPLGQAYGYTF
TGTGCAAGTCGCTCCCCCTTGGGACAGGCCTATGGCTACACCTTC